This T cell receptor beta chain emerged from a study of blood T cell repertoires in COVID-19. Study-level information: Samples taken during acute and convalescent COVID-19 were collected in the United States, Italy and Spain. The cDNA or gDNA used as material had been derived from T cells, B-cell-depleted T cells, or PBMCs.

Authors' processing steps: Nucleated cell number was recorded as an estimate derived from reference gene primer amplification. TCRdb's copy holds only in-frame clones and misses some; the assay was immunoSEQ multiplex PCR. V, J and clone size are those of that table, while D and trimming were read from the DNA. The sample has more than 15,000 clones, 80% to 90% seen once. There are 16 residues in the CDR3. After removal of 6 bases from V and 5 bases from J, the junction contained 9 bases not matched to a gene. In germline, CDR1 is SGHTS, CDR2 YDEGEE. The V and J genes are TRBV5-8 and TRBJ2-3; TRBD2 agrees at 13 bases. Sequencing was done on a sample of peripheral blood. The sequence came from an elderly man with active COVID-19. CDR3 sequence reads: CASIYWTSGRIDTQYF. CDR3 nucleotide sequence: TGTGCCAGCATCTATTGGACTAGCGGGAGAATAGATACGCAGTATTTT.